This T cell receptor (beta chain) came from a study of sequential checkpoint blockade in melanoma. Study-level background: Each arm's sequence ended with maintenance nivolumab.

Sequencing used immunoSEQ multiplex PCR; TCRdb keeps in-frame clones, though not all of them. The table records approximately 11,000 clones, 78% of them present only once. Per the germline V gene, CDR1 is MNHEY and CDR2 is SMNVEV (reference sequence). With V trimmed by 5 bases and J by 4 bases, 9 bases remained unmatched. This CDR3 comprises 15 residues. As for treatment: randomized to nivolumab then ipilimumab (arm A) or the reverse (arm B). From thawed PBMCs, live CD3+CD8+ cells negative for CD19 and CD56 were sorted. This chain connects TRBV27 to TRBJ2-3; 7 bases fit TRBD1. This receptor was obtained from a human donor with melanoma. This specimen was CD8+ T cells sorted from blood (inferred from file names), taken from a patient given nivolumab and ipilimumab in sequence. The chain's CDR3 is CASSPGQRFADTQYF. CDR3 DNA: TGTGCCAGCAGTCCGGGACAGAGGTTCGCAGATACGCAGTATTTT.